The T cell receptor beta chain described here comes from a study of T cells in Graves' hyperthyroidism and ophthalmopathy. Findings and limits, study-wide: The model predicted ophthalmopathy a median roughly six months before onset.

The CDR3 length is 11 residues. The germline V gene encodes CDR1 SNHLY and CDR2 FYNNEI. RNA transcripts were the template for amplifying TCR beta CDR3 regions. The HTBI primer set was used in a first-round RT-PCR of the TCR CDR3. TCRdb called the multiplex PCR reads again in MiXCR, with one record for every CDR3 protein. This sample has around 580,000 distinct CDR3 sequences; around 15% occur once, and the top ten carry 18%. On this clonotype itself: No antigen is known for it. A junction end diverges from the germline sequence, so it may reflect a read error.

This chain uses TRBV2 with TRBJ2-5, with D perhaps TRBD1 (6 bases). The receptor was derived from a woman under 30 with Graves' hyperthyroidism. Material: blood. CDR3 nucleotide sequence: TGTGCCAGCAGGGAACAGGGCCCAATGAACTTC. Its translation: CASREQGPMNF.